This section outlines one TCR beta chain sequence together with its context. Under the authors' procedure: By means of reference gene primer amplification, nucleated cell counts were estimated. Sequencing was performed with immunoSEQ multiplex PCR; in TCRdb, only in-frame clones are kept and a portion is missing. V and J calls plus clone size are reproduced from that table; the DNA served to infer D and trimming. The sample shows 15,000 to 20,000 clones, roughly 91% of them seen only once. This specimen comes from a study of blood T cell repertoires in COVID-19. In the study overall: T cells, B-cell-depleted T cells, or PBMCs supplied cDNA or gDNA.

Unmatched junction bases numbered 6, after V lost 5 bases and J lost 2 bases. This CDR3 has 15 residues. CDR1 LNHDA and CDR2 SQIVND come from the germline V gene (reference sequence). Sequencing input: peripheral blood. The chain recombines TRBV19 with TRBJ2-5; 9 bases map to TRBD2. The origin of this receptor is a human donor in a cohort sampled during active COVID-19. In nucleotides, the CDR3 is TGTGCCAGTAGTGACAGCGGGGGGACTCAAGAGACCCAGTACTTC. Encoded protein: CASSDSGGTQETQYF.